This TCR beta chain was documented in a study of T cell responses to AZD1222 COVID-19 vaccine. V lost 0 bases, J lost 7 bases, and 4 bases lay in between. The CDR3 runs 13 residues. Germline CDR1 is MNHEY and CDR2 is SVGAGI. Assay: immunoSEQ multiplex PCR; the TCRdb copy retains only in-frame clones and omits some. The table includes about 94,000 clones, approximately 87% detected once. The chain recombines TRBV6-5 with TRBJ1-6; D is unclear. The specimen was peripheral blood, collected 28 days after the second AZD1222 dose. The sequence was collected from an adult who received the AZD1222 COVID-19 vaccine. CDR3 sequence reads: CASSYSRNSPLHF. The CDR3 nucleotides read TGTGCCAGCAGTTACTCGAGGAATTCACCCCTCCACTTT.